This T cell receptor (beta chain) stems from a study of blood T cell repertoires in COVID-19. About the study: Researchers got acute and convalescent COVID-19 samples from the United States, Italy and Spain. Sources were T cells, B-cell-depleted T cells, or PBMCs; the material itself was cDNA or gDNA.

Original methodology: From reference gene primer amplification, estimates of nucleated cell counts were derived. Method: immunoSEQ multiplex PCR; TCRdb's copy keeps in-frame clones and lacks some. V and J calls and clone size are those listed in that table; D and trimming were worked out from the DNA. The sample contains 470,000 or so clones, approximately 85% of which appear only once. Trimming removed 4 bases at V and 7 bases at J, with 14 bases between. Germline CDR1 reads SGHRS; CDR2 reads YFSETQ. This CDR3 spans 13 amino acids. The rearrangement uses TRBV5-1 and TRBJ1-1, with D tentatively TRBD1 (5 bases). The clonotype originates from a human donor in a cohort sampled during active COVID-19. Sequencing used peripheral blood. The CDR3 reads CASSTGLPDEAFF. Here the CDR3 DNA reads TGCGCCAGCAGCACGGGACTGCCCGATGAAGCTTTCTTT.